This T cell receptor beta chain was sequenced during a study of T cells in Graves' hyperthyroidism and ophthalmopathy. Study details: Peripheral blood was acquired at first diagnosis, ahead of any therapy whatsoever.

It was RNA transcripts that yielded the amplified TCR beta CDR3 regions. First-round RT-PCR of the TCR CDR3 relied on the HTBI primer set. One entry per CDR3 protein results from TCRdb running MiXCR on the multiplex PCR reads. The sample has hundreds of thousands of distinct CDR3 sequences, around 20% seen once. CDR3 size: 14 residues. Germline V gives CDR1 SQVTM, CDR2 ANQGSEA. V shed 4 bases and J 4 bases; nucleotides not matched to a gene: 8. Blood was sampled at initial diagnosis of hyperthyroidism, prior to onset of any ophthalmopathy symptoms. The PBMCs were sourced from fresh peripheral blood (more than 9 ml). This clonotype was picked up a small number of times.

The chain combines TRBV29-1 with TRBJ1-1, with 8 bases aligning to TRBD1. This receptor was taken from a woman aged 45-60 years with Graves' hyperthyroidism that later progressed to Graves' ophthalmopathy. Sequencing was done on a sample of blood. CDR3 amino acids: CSVASGQVGTEAFF. The CDR3, as DNA: TGCAGCGTTGCCTCGGGACAGGTGGGCACTGAAGCTTTCTTT.